This T cell receptor (beta chain) was captured in a study of blood T cell repertoires in COVID-19. As for the study in general: COVID-19 samples, acute and convalescent, were from the United States, Italy and Spain. Sources were T cells, B-cell-depleted T cells, or PBMCs; the material itself was cDNA or gDNA.

Germline assignment: CDR1 SGHDT and CDR2 YYEEEE. Trimming at V came to 1 base and at J to 7 bases, leaving 2 bases not matched to a gene. The length of the CDR3 is 14 residues. Produced via immunoSEQ multiplex PCR; TCRdb's table is partial and in-frame only. The table records roughly 250,000 clones, 80% to 90% of them present only once. The recovered donors of Cohort 3 showed two negative PCRs, clearance, or symptom resolution. The receptor's source is a woman aged 18-35 years who had recovered from COVID-19. The chain employs TRBV5-6 and TRBJ2-5; 12 nucleotides match TRBD2. The sequenced sample consisted of PBMCs or T cells enriched from blood (not recorded which). CDR3 DNA: TGTGCCAGCAGCTTGCTAGCGGGGGGGTCGACCCAGTACTTC. Translating it yields CASSLLAGGSTQYF. Combining the CDR3 with reference TRBV5-6 and TRBJ2-5 gives the whole variable domain DAGVTQSPTHLIKTRGQQVTLRCSPKSGHDTVSWYQQALGQGPQFIFQYYEEEERQRGNFPDRFSGHQFPNYSSELNVNALLLGDSALYLCASSLLAGGSTQYFGPGTRLLVL.